This record concerns one TCR beta chain sequence. The target antigen is unknown. The junction differs from germline at one of its ends, possibly a read error. CDR3 length equals 14 residues. Germline-derived CDR1 and CDR2 are SQVTM and ANQGSEA. Library construction for TCR beta used iRepertoire HTBI primers and Arm-PCR of CDR3 regions. TCRdb passed the multiplex PCR reads through MiXCR, listing each CDR3 protein once. This table holds some 430,000 distinct CDR3 sequences, roughly 21% found once. This entry belongs to a study of regulatory T cells in long-lasting Graves disease. Notes on the study in general: Among samples with persistent disease, TRBV28, TRBJ1-2 and TRBJ2-5 were favored. Thyroid tissue went unexamined; only peripheral blood was analyzed. Sharing of public clonotypes was greater in persistent patients (roughly 2,900) than in new patients (around 890).

Time point noted: persistent/refractory GD, antithyroid drugs over 5 years with positive TRAb. Scientists built the TCR library using RNA that was extracted from PBMCs. Sample: peripheral blood mononuclear cells (PBMCs), taken when the disease was refractory, from a patient treated with antithyroid drugs. V is TRBV29-1 and J is TRBJ1-1; a weak D match, TRBD1 (5 bases). The clonotype comes from a female donor with Graves disease. The chain's CDR3 is CSVEGGAANTEVFF. CDR3 DNA sequence: TGCAGCGTTGAAGGTGGGGCAGCAAACACTGAAGTTTTCTTT.